Many counts were recorded for the clone carrying this T cell receptor beta chain. Antigen unknown. Per germline, CDR1 SGHRS and CDR2 YFSETQ. Trimming removed 3 bases at V and 4 bases at J, with 20 bases between. CDR3 length: 17 residues. This entry is derived from a study of CD8 T cells in ankylosing spondylitis. Study outcomes and limitations: Significantly higher representation of disease-linked clones was reported for matched ankylosing spondylitis synovial fluid. Past studies reported some motif variants in reactive arthritis synovial fluid and blood. Made up of eight highly homologous variants, a TCR beta motif appeared characteristic of ankylosing spondylitis blood.

As the method for making TCR beta libraries, quantitative 5'-RACE with molecular barcodes was used. TCRdb itself ran the 5' RACE reads through MiXCR, one entry per CDR3 protein. Of under 300,000 distinct CDR3 sequences listed, under 12% were seen once; the top ten hold about 2.8%. Material for sequencing was blood, either unsorted or a sorted T cell fraction (not recorded which). The V gene is TRBV5-1, the J gene TRBJ2-1, with a possible D match to TRBD2 (7 bases). The sequence came from a male donor with ankylosing spondylitis or in good health (not recorded which). The CDR3 protein is CASSSTLPGGQYNEQFF. The CDR3 DNA is TGCGCCAGCAGCTCCACCCTTCCGGGGGGACAATACAATGAGCAGTTCTTC. The whole variable domain, filled in from reference TRBV5-1 and TRBJ2-1, reads KAGVTQTPRYLIKTRGQQVTLSCSPISGHRSVSWYQQTPGQGLQFLFEYFSETQRNKGNFPGRFSGRQFSNSRSEMNVSTLELGDSALYLCASSSTLPGGQYNEQFFGPGTRLTVL.